This entry describes one TCR beta chain. The assay was immunoSEQ multiplex PCR, and TCRdb's table has in-frame clones only and misses some. The data hold roughly 57,000 clones, with approximately 75% observed a single time. The sample comes from a study of OX40 agonist ivuxolimab in advanced cancers. Autoimmune disease history or systemic immunosuppression excluded patients. V gave up 6 bases and J gave up 3 bases; unmatched junction bases: 8. The CDR3 length is 15 residues. The germline V gene encodes CDR1 SNHLY and CDR2 FYNNEI. The chain is built from TRBV2 and TRBJ2-3, with 8 bases lining up with TRBD2. This sequence originates from an adult with an advanced solid tumor such as melanoma, head and neck, liver or kidney cancer. Material: CD4+ or CD8+ T cells sorted from blood, obtained in a trial of the OX40 agonist ivuxolimab. The CDR3 spells CASSSLAGGTDTQYF. In DNA, the CDR3 is TGTGCCAGCAGCTCGCTAGCGGGTGGAACAGATACGCAGTATTTT. Filled out from reference TRBV2 and TRBJ2-3, the complete variable domain reads EPEVTQTPSHQVTQMGQEVILRCVPISNHLYFYWYRQILGQKVEFLVSFYNNEISEKSEIFDDQFSVERPDGSNFTLKIRSTKLEDSAMYFCASSSLAGGTDTQYFGPGTRLTVL.